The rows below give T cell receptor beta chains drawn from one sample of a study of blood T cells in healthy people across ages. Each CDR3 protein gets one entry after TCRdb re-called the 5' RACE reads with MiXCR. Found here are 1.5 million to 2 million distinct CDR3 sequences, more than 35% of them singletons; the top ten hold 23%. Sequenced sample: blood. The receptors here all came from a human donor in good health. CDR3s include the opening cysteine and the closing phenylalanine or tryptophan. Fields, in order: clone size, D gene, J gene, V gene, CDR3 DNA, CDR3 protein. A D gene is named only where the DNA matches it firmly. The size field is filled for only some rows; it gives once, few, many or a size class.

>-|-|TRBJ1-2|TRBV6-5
TGTGCCAGCACCGGGCGGGAGACGGGTGGTTACACCTTC
CASTGRETGGYTF
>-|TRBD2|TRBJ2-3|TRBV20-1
TGCAGTGCTCAGACTAGCGGGGGGCCCACAGATACACAGTATTTT
CSAQTSGGPTDTQYF
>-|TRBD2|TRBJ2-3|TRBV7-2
TGTGCCAGCAGCTTAACGGACCTAGCGGGGGATACGCAGTATTTT
CASSLTDLAGDTQYF
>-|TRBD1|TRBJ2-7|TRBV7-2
TGTGCCAGCAGCAAGGGACAGGGGGTTACCTACGAGCAGTACTTC
CASSKGQGVTYEQYF
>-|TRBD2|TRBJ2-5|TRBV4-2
TGTGCCAGCAGCCCATTACAGGCGGGAGTCAGTCAAGGGACCCAGTACTTC
CASSPLQAGVSQGTQYF
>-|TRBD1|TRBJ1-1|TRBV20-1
TGCAGTGCTATCAAGTGGACAGGGGGATGGACTGAAGCTTTCTTT
CSAIKWTGGWTEAFF
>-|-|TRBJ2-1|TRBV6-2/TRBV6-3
TGTGCCAGCACCAGGACGGGATCCTACAATGAGCAGTTCTTC
CASTRTGSYNEQFF
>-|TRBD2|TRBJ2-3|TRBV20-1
TGCAGTGCTACCCCTAGCGGTGATACGCAGTATTTT
CSATPSGDTQYF
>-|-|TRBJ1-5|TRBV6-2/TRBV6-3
TGTGCCAGCAGTCCCCCCCAGGATCAGCCCCAGCATTTT
CASSPPQDQPQHF
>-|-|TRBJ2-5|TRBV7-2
TGTGCCAGCAGCACCCGGGCAGGGAGAGAGACCCAGTACTTC
CASSTRAGRETQYF
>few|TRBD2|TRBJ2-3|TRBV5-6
TGTGCCAGCAGCGCCTGGGGGGGCGTAGCGGGGGTGTATTTT
CASSAWGGVAGVYF
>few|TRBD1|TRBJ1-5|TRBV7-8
TGTGCCAGCAGCTCGGGGACAGGGATTGGAAGCAATCAGCCCCAGCATTTT
CASSSGTGIGSNQPQHF
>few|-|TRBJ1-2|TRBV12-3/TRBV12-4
TGTGCCAGTAGTTTTCGAGCTTACTATGGCTACACCTTC
CASSFRAYYGYTF
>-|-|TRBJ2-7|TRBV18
TGTGCCAGCTCACCAAACGGGGCCTACGAGCAGTACTTC
CASSPNGAYEQYF
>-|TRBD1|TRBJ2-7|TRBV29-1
TGCAGCGTAGGACCGGGACAGGTTCTGCACGAGCAGTACTTC
CSVGPGQVLHEQYF
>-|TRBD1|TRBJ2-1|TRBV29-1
TGCAGCGTTGGAGGACAGGGGGCTAATGAGCAGTTCTTC
CSVGGQGANEQFF
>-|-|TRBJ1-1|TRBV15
TGTGCCACCAGTCGAGAACCGGACCAGAGTAAAGCTTTCTTT
CATSREPDQSKAFF
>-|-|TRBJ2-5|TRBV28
TGTGCCAGCAACTTACGAGGGGGAGAGACCCAGTACTTC
CASNLRGGETQYF
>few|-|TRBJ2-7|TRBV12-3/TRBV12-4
TGTGCCAGCAGCCCAGACCGGGGGCCCGTAAGCTACGAGCAGTACTTC
CASSPDRGPVSYEQYF
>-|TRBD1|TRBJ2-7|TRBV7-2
TGTGCCAGCAGTTCAGGGAGAGGGGGCCTAAACTACGAGCAGTACTTC
CASSSGRGGLNYEQYF
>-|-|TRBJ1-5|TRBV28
TGTGCCAGCAAGCAGGGCTATTGGTCGCAGGGTCAGCCCCAGCATTTT
CASKQGYWSQGQPQHF
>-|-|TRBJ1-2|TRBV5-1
TGCGCCAGCAGCTTGGATCCGTGGAGGGACTATAACTATGGCTACACCTTC
CASSLDPWRDYNYGYTF
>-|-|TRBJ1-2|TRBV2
TGTGCCAGCACAACATTGGAGAACAGGGACTTGGGGGGTGGCTACACCTTC
CASTTLENRDLGGGYTF
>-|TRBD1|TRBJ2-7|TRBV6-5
TGTGCCAGCAGTTACTGGGACAGTCCAGGGGAGCAGTACTTC
CASSYWDSPGEQYF
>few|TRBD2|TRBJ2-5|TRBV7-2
TGTGCCAGCAGCTCGAAGCGGGGGGTTTTGACGGAGACCCAGTACTTC
CASSSKRGVLTETQYF
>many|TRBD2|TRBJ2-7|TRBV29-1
TGCAGCGTTGAGATTGTCCGACAGCGGGGGTTTTCCTACGAGCAGTACTTC
CSVEIVRQRGFSYEQYF
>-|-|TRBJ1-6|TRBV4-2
TGTGCCAGCAGCCAAGTTCCAGGAGATAATTCACCCCTCCACTTT
CASSQVPGDNSPLHF
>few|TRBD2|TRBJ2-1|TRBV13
TGTGCCAGCAGCTACCGTAGCGGGTCTTCCTACAATGAGCAGTTCTTC
CASSYRSGSSYNEQFF
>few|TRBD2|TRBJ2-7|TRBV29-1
TGCAGCGTTGTAGGACTTACGGGAGGGCGTTACGAGCAGTACTTC
CSVVGLTGGRYEQYF
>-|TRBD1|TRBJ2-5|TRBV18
TGTGCCAGCTCATCCTTGGACAGGGAACGGACCCAGTACTTC
CASSSLDRERTQYF
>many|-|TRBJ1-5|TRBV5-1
TGCGCCAGCAGCTTGGACGGTAGCAATCAGCCCCAGCATTTT
CASSLDGSNQPQHF
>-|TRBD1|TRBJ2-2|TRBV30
TGTGCCCGGAGTGTACCGGGACAGACTCCCGGGGAGCTGTTTTTT
CARSVPGQTPGELFF
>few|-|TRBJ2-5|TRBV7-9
TGTGCCAGCAGCGATAGCGTGGTCCGGGACCTCCGTCGGTACCAAGAGACCCAGTACTTC
CASSDSVVRDLRRYQETQYF
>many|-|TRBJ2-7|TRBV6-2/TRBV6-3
TGTGCCAGCAGGCCGAGCTCCTACGAGCAGTACTTC
CASRPSSYEQYF
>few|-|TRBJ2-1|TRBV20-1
TGCAGTGCTAGTCTCGGGACTTTCAACAATGAGCAGTTCTTC
CSASLGTFNNEQFF
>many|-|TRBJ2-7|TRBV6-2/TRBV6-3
TGTGCCAGCAACCCCCGGGACTTGAGCTCCTACGAGCAGTACTTC
CASNPRDLSSYEQYF
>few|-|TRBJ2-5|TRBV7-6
TGTGCCAGCAGCTTAGATTTGTTTGGGGAAGAGACCCAGTACTTC
CASSLDLFGEETQYF
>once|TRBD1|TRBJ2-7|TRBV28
TGTGCCAGCAGTTTATCCGGCCAGGGGGCGGCCGAGCAGTACTTC
CASSLSGQGAAEQYF
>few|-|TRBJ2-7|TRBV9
TGTGCCAGCAGCGTCAGAAGCGGCCTCACCTACGAGCAGTACTTC
CASSVRSGLTYEQYF
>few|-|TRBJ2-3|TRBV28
TGTGCCACCAAACACGGGGTCTCAACAGATACGCAGTATTTT
CATKHGVSTDTQYF
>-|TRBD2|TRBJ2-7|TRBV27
TGTGCCAGCAGCCCCAGCGCGGGGGGCCTATCCTACGAGCAGTACTTC
CASSPSAGGLSYEQYF
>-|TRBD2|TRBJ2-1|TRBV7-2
TGTGCCGGCAGCTTACTAGCGGGGGGTTACAATGAGCAGTTCTTC
CAGSLLAGGYNEQFF
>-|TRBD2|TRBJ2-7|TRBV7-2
TGTGCCAGCAGCTTAATCGGCGGGGGGTTTTACGAGCAGTACTTC
CASSLIGGGFYEQYF